This T cell receptor (beta chain) stems from a study of graft-versus-host responses after intestinal transplantation. Trimming removed 0 bases from V and 7 bases from J, with 10 bases in between. Germline lookup yields CDR1 GTSNPN and CDR2 SVGIG (reference sequence). The CDR3 sequence is 13 residues long. Using immunoSEQ multiplex PCR, the repertoire was profiled, and TCRdb retains in-frame clones only, with some absent. Altogether roughly 100,000 clones are present, over 85% being singletons, with the ten largest covering less than 1.5%. Note on this clone: Antigen specificity is unknown.

This sequence was found in a human donor who received an intestinal transplant. The material sequenced was unstimulated CD8+ T cells sorted from spleen or lymph node cells, taken before intestinal transplant. The rearrangement uses TRBV30 and TRBJ2-1; D uncertain. The CDR3: CAWSVLPQNEQFF. CDR3 DNA: TGTGCCTGGAGTGTACTACCACAGAATGAGCAGTTCTTC.